This TCR beta chain comes out of a study of cytomegalovirus exposure and HLA in healthy donors. General study findings and limits: Certain sequence variants were highly shared and formed a cluster, and this cluster was likely a sequencing artifact. The authors later found most CMV-associated TCR beta chains appeared HLA-restricted.

At the time of sampling, donors were nominally healthy, though unrecorded immune exposures were likely. This clone has just a few counts. The antigen remains undetermined. PCR primers comprised 60 Vbeta and 13 Jbeta primers. Some clones are missing from TCRdb's copy, which holds only in-frame ones; the method was immunoSEQ multiplex PCR. The table has some 180,000 clones, about 77% seen once. The CDR3 is made up of 18 amino acids. Trimming took 5 bases from V and 4 from J, leaving 24 bases between them. Germline loops: CDR1 SGHDT, CDR2 YYEEEE. The sequenced material came from PBMCs. The chain employs TRBV5-6 and TRBJ2-2; possible D gene TRBD2, 7 bases. The sequence was obtained from a young woman in good health and CMV-seropositive. DNA for the CDR3: TGTGCCAGCAGTTTGTTAGTACGGCGGGGGCGTACCACCGGGGAGCTGTTTTTT. As protein: CASSLLVRRGRTTGELFF.